This T cell receptor beta chain was recorded in a study of early T cells in non-severe SARS-CoV-2 infection. Turning to the study itself: Sequencing was performed on bulk RNA from unsorted whole blood, leaving chains unpaired.

The length of the CDR3 is 16 residues. V was clipped by 0 bases and J by 3 bases, with 17 bases between them. Germline lookup yields CDR1 DFQATT and CDR2 SNEGSKA (reference sequence). One entry per CDR3 protein results from TCRdb running MiXCR on the 5' RACE reads. Of 35,000 to 45,000 distinct CDR3 sequences in the sample, 10% to 15% were seen once. This chain connects TRBV20-1 to TRBJ1-1; the D gene is possibly TRBD1 (6 bases). The TCR was taken from an adult who was a healthcare worker with PCR-confirmed SARS-CoV-2 infection or an uninfected control (not recorded which). The sample consisted of whole blood. CDR3 in amino acids: CSARDPLQGGHTEAFF. CDR3 bases: TGCAGTGCTAGAGACCCGCTACAGGGAGGGCACACTGAAGCTTTCTTT.